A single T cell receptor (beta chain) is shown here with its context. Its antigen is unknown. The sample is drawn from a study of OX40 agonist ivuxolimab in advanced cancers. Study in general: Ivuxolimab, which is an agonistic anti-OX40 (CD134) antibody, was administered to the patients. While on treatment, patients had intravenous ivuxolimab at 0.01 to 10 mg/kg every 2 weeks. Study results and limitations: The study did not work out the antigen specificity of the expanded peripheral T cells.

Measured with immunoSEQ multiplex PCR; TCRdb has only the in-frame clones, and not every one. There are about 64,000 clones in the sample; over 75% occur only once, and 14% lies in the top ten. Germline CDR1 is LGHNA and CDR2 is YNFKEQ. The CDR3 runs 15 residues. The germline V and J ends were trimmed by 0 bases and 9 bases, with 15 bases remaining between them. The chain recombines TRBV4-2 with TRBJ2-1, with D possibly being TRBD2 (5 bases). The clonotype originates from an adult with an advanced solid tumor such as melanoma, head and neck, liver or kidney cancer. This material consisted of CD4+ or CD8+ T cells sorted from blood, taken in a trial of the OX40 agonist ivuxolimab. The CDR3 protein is CASSQEGEGGFEQFF. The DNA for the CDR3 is TGTGCCAGCAGCCAAGAGGGAGAGGGCGGGTTTGAGCAGTTCTTC.